One and the same sample provided the 8 T cell receptor beta chains below, sequenced in a study of blood T cells in healthy people across ages. Primers used in a second PCR of about 7 to 11 cycles were a sample-barcoded 5' primer and a J-beta primer mix. A single record per CDR3 protein comes from TCRdb applying MiXCR to the 5' RACE reads. Of more than 900,000 distinct CDR3 sequences in the sample, around 29% were seen once. This same sample was also part of a study on T cells of mothers and their children.

Sequenced material: blood. The receptor source for this set is a woman aged 40 to 50 in good health.

There are many counts of this clonotype. The chain has TRBV7-8 and TRBJ1-1; possible D gene TRBD1, 5 bases. The CDR3 is made up of 14 amino acids. The germline gives CDR1 SGHVS, CDR2 FQNEAQ. Between the trimmed V and J ends, which lost 1 base and 6 bases, there was a span of 12 bases. The CDR3 DNA is TGTGCCAGCAGCTTAGTCTGGGGGAGGCCTGAAGCTTTCTTT. Protein product: CASSLVWGRPEAFF. Full variable domain (missing parts from reference TRBV7-8 and TRBJ1-1): GAGVSQSPRYKVAKRGQDVALRCDPISGHVSLFWYQQALGQGPEFLTYFQNEAQLDKSGLPSDRFFAERPEGSVSTLKIQRTQQEDSAVYLCASSLVWGRPEAFFGQGTRLTVV.

This clonotype was detected ten times or more. The V and J genes are TRBV12-3 or TRBV12-4 and TRBJ1-2; weak D call: TRBD1 (5 bases). The CDR3 is made up of 13 amino acids. Trimming left V 5 bases short and J 4 bases short, with 11 bases between. The CDR3 region has the DNA TGTGCCAGCAGTACGGGACTGCGCTATGGCTACACCTTC. It encodes CASSTGLRYGYTF.

The chain employs TRBV6-5 and TRBJ1-5; 10 bases are shared with TRBD1. The CDR3 is 14 amino acids. Germline CDR1 is MNHEY and CDR2 is SVGAGI. After removal of 6 bases from V and 6 bases from J, the junction contained 5 bases not matched to a gene. The chain's CDR3 is CASRQRTGGQPQHF. In DNA form, the CDR3 reads TGTGCCAGCAGGCAACGGACAGGGGGTCAGCCCCAGCATTTT.

The chain employs TRBV5-1 and TRBJ1-4; TRBD1 is a possible D gene (6 bases). The CDR3 is 15 residues long. V dropped 2 bases and J dropped 2 bases, with 10 bases sitting between them. Germline loops: CDR1 SGHRS, CDR2 YFSETQ. This CDR3 is CASSFLQGTNEKLFF. The DNA for the CDR3 is TGCGCCAGCAGCTTCCTACAGGGCACTAATGAAAAACTGTTTTTT.

This clonotype appeared a few times. This rearrangement joins TRBV20-1 to TRBJ2-7, with 13 nucleotides matching TRBD2. The CDR3 contains 16 residues. V lost 0 bases, J lost 7 bases, and 9 bases stayed unmatched. Germline CDR1 and CDR2: DFQATT and SNEGSKA (reference sequence). In DNA, the CDR3 is TGCAGTGCTAGAGATCAAACTAGCGGGGGGGCAGGTGAGCAGTACTTC. As protein: CSARDQTSGGAGEQYF.

The V call is TRBV12-3 or TRBV12-4, the J call TRBJ1-2; D remains unclear. The length of the CDR3 is 10 residues. V was clipped by 11 bases and J by 4 bases, with 8 bases between them. The DNA for the CDR3 is TGTGCCGGCTGGGGCTATGGCTACACCTTC. Protein product: CAGWGYGYTF.

This clonotype has only a few counts. The chain recombines TRBV20-1 with TRBJ1-5, with a possible D match to TRBD1 (5 bases). The CDR3 consists of 17 residues. Trimming removed 0 bases from V and 1 base from J, with 16 bases in between. The germline V gene has CDR1 DFQATT and CDR2 SNEGSKA (reference sequence). The CDR3 spells CSARDPNSRGSNQPQHF. The CDR3 bases are TGCAGTGCTAGAGATCCGAATTCACGGGGGAGCAATCAGCCCCAGCATTTT.

This clonotype was detected a few times. This chain joins TRBV9 and TRBJ2-7, with 8 positions matching TRBD2. The germline CDR1 and CDR2 sequences are SGDLS and YYNGEE. This CDR3 is built from 16 residues. With 3 bases clipped from V and 1 base from J, the junction kept 9 bases outside the gene matches. Here the CDR3 DNA reads TGTGCCAGCAGCGAAGGAGTGAGCGGGGGATCCTACGAGCAGTACTTC. Translated, it gives CASSEGVSGGSYEQYF. The full variable domain, with the rest looked up from reference TRBV9 and TRBJ2-7, is DSGVTQTPKHLITATGQRVTLRCSPRSGDLSVYWYQQSLDQGLQFLIQYYNGEERAKGNILERFSAQQFPDLHSELNLSSLELGDSALYFCASSEGVSGGSYEQYFGPGTRLTVT.